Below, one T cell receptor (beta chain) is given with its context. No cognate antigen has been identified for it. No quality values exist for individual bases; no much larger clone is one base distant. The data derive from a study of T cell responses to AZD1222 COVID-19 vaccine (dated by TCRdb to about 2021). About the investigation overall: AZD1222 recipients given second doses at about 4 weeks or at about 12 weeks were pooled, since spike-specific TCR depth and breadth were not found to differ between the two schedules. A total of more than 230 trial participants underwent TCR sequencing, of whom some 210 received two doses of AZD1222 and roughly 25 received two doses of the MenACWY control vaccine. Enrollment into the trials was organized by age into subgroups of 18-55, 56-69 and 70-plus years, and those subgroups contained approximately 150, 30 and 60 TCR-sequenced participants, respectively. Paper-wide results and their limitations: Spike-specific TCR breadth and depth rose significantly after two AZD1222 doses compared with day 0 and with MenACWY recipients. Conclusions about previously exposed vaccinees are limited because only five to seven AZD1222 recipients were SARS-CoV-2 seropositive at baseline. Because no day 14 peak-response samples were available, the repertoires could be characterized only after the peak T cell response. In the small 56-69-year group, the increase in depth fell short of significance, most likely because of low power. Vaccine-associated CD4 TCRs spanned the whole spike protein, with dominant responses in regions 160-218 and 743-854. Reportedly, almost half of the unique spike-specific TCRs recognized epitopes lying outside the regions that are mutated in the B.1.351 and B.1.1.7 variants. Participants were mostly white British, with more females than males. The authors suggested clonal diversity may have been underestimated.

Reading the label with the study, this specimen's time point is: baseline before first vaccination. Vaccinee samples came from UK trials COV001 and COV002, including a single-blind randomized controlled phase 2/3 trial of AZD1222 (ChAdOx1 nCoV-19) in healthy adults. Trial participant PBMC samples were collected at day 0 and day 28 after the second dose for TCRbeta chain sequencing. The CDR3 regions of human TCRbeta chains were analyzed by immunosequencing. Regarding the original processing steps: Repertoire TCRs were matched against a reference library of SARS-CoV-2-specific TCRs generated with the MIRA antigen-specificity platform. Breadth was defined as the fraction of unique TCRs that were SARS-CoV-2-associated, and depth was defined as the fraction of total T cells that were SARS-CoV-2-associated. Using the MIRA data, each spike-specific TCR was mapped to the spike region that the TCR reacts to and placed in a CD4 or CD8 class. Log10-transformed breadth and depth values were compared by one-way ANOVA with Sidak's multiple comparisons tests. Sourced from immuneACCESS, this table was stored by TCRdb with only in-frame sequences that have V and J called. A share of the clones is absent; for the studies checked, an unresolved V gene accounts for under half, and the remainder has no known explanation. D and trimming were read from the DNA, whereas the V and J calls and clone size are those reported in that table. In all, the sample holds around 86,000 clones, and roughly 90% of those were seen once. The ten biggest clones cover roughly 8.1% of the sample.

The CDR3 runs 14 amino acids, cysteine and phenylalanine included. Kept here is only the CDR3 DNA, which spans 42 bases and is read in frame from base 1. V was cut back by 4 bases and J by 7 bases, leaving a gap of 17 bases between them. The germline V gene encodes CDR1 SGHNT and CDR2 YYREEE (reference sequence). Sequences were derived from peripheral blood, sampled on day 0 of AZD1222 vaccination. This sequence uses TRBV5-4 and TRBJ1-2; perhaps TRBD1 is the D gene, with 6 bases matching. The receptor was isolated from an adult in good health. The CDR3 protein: CASSTGNRLFGYTF. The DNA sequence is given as TGTGCCAGCAGCACAGGGAACAGATTGTTTGGCTACACCTTC.